These T cell receptor beta chains were read from a single sample in a study of Graves' ophthalmopathy and Graves' hyperthyroidism. TCRdb processed the multiplex PCR reads anew with MiXCR; each CDR3 protein has one entry. The sample includes approximately 500,000 distinct CDR3 sequences, approximately 15% of them seen just once. Sequencing was done on a sample of blood. The receptors were sampled from a woman in her 30s with Graves' ophthalmopathy. The CDR3 runs from the conserved cysteine through the conserved F or W. The D gene is left open where the match is weak. Only some rows state a clone size, as once, few, many or a class for expanded clones.

size	V	D	J	CDR3	DNA
many	TRBV9	TRBD1	TRBJ2-2	CASSVETGALGELFF	TGTGCCAGCAGCGTAGAGACAGGGGCTTTGGGGGAGCTGTTTTTT
.	TRBV18	.	TRBJ1-1	CASSPGTLGTEAFF	TGTGCCAGCTCACCCGGGACGCTAGGGACTGAAGCTTTCTTT
few	TRBV30	TRBD2	TRBJ2-2	CAFSGEGELFF	TGTGCCTTTAGCGGGGAGGGGGAGCTGTTTTTT
few	TRBV7-2	.	TRBJ2-2	CASSLAIIQGSGELFF	TGTGCCAGCAGCTTAGCAATTATACAGGGCTCTGGGGAGCTGTTTTTT
once	TRBV2	TRBD2	TRBJ2-5	CASSFSGGGGAETQYF	TGTGCCAGCAGCTTTAGCGGGGGCGGCGGCGCAGAGACCCAGTACTTC
many	TRBV20-1	.	TRBJ2-4	CSVSSGPKNIQYF	TGCAGTGTCTCCTCGGGACCCAAAAACATTCAGTACTTC
few	TRBV7-2	TRBD2	TRBJ2-7	CASSSLRGTLAGGAYEQYF	TGTGCCAGCAGCTCTCTTAGGGGGACCCTAGCGGGGGGGGCCTACGAGCAGTACTTC
many	TRBV24-1	.	TRBJ2-7	CATSDVDSYEQYF	TGTGCCACCAGTGATGTAGACAGCTACGAGCAGTACTTC
many	TRBV3-1	TRBD1	TRBJ1-1	CASSPMTGIGYTEAFF	TGTGCCAGCAGCCCAATGACAGGGATCGGGTACACTGAAGCTTTCTTT
many	TRBV18	.	TRBJ2-7	CASSPTGKRYEQYF	TGTGCCAGCTCACCGACAGGCAAGCGCTACGAGCAGTACTTC
.	TRBV2	TRBD2	TRBJ2-2	CASISREGGTGELFF	TGTGCCAGCATCTCGAGGGAGGGCGGCACCGGGGAGCTGTTTTTT
.	TRBV12-3/TRBV12-4	TRBD2	TRBJ2-2	CASRELAVDTGELFF	TGTGCCAGCAGGGAACTAGCGGTGGACACCGGGGAGCTGTTTTTT
many	TRBV14	.	TRBJ1-2	CASSHDKAYGYTF	TGTGCCAGCAGCCATGATAAGGCCTATGGCTACACCTTC
.	TRBV4-1	.	TRBJ2-7	CASSQGWDISYEQYF	TGCGCCAGCAGCCAAGGGTGGGACATTTCCTACGAGCAGTACTTC
many	TRBV4-3	TRBD1	TRBJ2-7	CASSQDRGNYEQYF	TGCGCCAGCAGCCAAGACAGGGGGAACTACGAGCAGTACTTC
many	TRBV29-1	.	TRBJ2-7	CSAAPRGQEQYF	TGCAGCGCCGCCCCTCGGGGGCAAGAGCAGTACTTC
many	TRBV6-1	.	TRBJ1-6	CASSYSRGSPLHF	TGTGCCAGCAGCTATTCCAGGGGTTCACCCCTCCACTTT
few	TRBV5-1	TRBD2	TRBJ2-5	CASSIGTSGQETQYF	TGCGCCAGCAGCATCGGGACTAGCGGACAAGAGACCCAGTACTTC